This TCR beta chain was captured in a study of blood T cell repertoires in COVID-19. The CDR3 is 14 residues long. J gave up 4 bases and V 4 bases, and 4 bases lay outside the gene matches. Looked up from germline, CDR1 is LNHDA and CDR2 is SQIVND (reference sequence). TCRdb's copy holds only in-frame clones and misses some; the assay was immunoSEQ multiplex PCR. The top ten clones hold about 0.95% of a sample with roughly 180,000 clones, 70% to 90% of them seen once. The rearrangement joins TRBV19 to TRBJ1-5; 7 bases map to TRBD1. The sample was peripheral blood. This TCR was sampled from a man younger than 35 with acute or convalescent COVID-19. The CDR3 DNA sequence: TGTGCCAGTAGTAGGGGACAGCGTAATCAGCCCCAGCATTTT. As protein: CASSRGQRNQPQHF.